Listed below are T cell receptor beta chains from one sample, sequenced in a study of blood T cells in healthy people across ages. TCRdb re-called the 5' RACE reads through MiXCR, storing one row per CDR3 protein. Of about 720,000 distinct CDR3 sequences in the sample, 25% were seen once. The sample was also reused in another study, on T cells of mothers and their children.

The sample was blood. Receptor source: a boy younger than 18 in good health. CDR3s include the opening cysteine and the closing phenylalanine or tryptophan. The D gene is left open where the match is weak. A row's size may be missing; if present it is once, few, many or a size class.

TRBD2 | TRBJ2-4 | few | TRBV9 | TGTGCCAGCAGCCTCCGGGGGGGAGACATAGCCAAAAACATTCAGTACTTC | CASSLRGGDIAKNIQYF
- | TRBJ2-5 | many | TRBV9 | TGTGCCAGCAGCGTCAGGGAAGGGGGGAAGGGAGAGACCCAGTACTTC | CASSVREGGKGETQYF
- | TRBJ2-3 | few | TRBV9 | TGTGCCAGCAGCGTAGATAGGGGCCCCACAGATACGCAGTATTTT | CASSVDRGPTDTQYF
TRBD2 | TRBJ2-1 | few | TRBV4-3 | TGCGCCAGCAGCCCCCGACTAGCGGAGTACAATGAGCAGTTCTTC | CASSPRLAEYNEQFF
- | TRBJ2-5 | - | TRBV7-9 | TGTGCCAGCATCCCAGGAGGTGGCGTGGACCAGTACTTC | CASIPGGGVDQYF
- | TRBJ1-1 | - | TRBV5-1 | TGCGCCAGCAGCTTGAGTCACTCCATGAACACTGAAGCTTTCTTT | CASSLSHSMNTEAFF
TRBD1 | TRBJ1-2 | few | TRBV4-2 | TGTGCCAGCAGCCAAGAATTTACCGGGACAGGGGCCTATGGCTACACCTTC | CASSQEFTGTGAYGYTF
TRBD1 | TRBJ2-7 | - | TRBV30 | TGTGCCTGGGGGACAGGGGGGTACGAGCAGTACTTC | CAWGTGGYEQYF
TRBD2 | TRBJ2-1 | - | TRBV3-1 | TGTGCCAGCAGCCAAGATAGGGGCGTTGGGACTAGCGGGAGTATCGATGAGCAGTTCTTC | CASSQDRGVGTSGSIDEQFF
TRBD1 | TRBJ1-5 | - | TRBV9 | TGTGCCAGCAGCTCCTCGGACAGGGTAAATCAGCCCCAGCATTTT | CASSSSDRVNQPQHF
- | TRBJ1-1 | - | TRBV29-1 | TGCAGCGCTACCGGACAGCGGTTGACTGAAGCTTTCTTT | CSATGQRLTEAFF
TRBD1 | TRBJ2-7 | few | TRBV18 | TGTGCCAGCTCACCGGGACAGGGGCCCCCGAGCTCCTACGAGCAGTACTTC | CASSPGQGPPSSYEQYF
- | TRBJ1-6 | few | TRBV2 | TGTGCCAGACAAACGAGGGTTGGGGATTCACCCCTCCACTTT | CARQTRVGDSPLHF
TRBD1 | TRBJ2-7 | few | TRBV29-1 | TGCAGCGCCCGGGACAGCCCCTACGAGCAGTACTTC | CSARDSPYEQYF
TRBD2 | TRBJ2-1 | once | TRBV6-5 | TGTGCCAGCAGTCGAGGACTAGCGGGAGGGTTAGATGAGCAGTTCTTC | CASSRGLAGGLDEQFF
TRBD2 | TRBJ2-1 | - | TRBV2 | TGTGCCGGCAGACGAACTAGCGGGGGGGACAATGAGCAGTTCTTC | CAGRRTSGGDNEQFF
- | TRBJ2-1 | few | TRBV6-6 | TGTGCCAGCAATCGGGACACCTCCAGGGATGAGCAGTTCTTC | CASNRDTSRDEQFF
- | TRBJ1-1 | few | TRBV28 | TGTGCCAGCAGTTTTTGGGGCGGGAACACTGAAGCTTTCTTT | CASSFWGGNTEAFF
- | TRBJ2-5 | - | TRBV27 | TGTGCCAGCAGTTTATCGATAGGCCAAGAGACCCAGTACTTC | CASSLSIGQETQYF
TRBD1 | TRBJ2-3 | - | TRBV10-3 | TGTGCCATCACGGACAGGATCACAGATACGCAGTATTTT | CAITDRITDTQYF
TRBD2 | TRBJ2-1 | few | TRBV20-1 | TGCAGTGCCCCGGGACTAGCGGACAATGAGCAGTTCTTC | CSAPGLADNEQFF
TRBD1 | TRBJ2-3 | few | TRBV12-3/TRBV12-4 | TGTGCCAGCAGTCGTAACCCTACAGGGGCCTTCACAGATACGCAGTATTTT | CASSRNPTGAFTDTQYF
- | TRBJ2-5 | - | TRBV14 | TGTGCCAGCAGCCGGAGGGAAACTAAAGAGACCCAGTACTTC | CASSRRETKETQYF
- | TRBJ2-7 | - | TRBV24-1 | TGTGCCACCTCCGGGGGATACGAGCAGTACTTC | CATSGGYEQYF
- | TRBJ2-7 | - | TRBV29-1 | TGCAGCGTTGTTCGGACCGGAGGCTCCTACGAGCAGTACTTC | CSVVRTGGSYEQYF
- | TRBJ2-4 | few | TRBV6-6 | TGTGCCAGCAGTTACGATGGGGGCGGCAAAAACATTCAGTACTTC | CASSYDGGGKNIQYF
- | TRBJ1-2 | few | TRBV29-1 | TGCAGCGTTGAAGAAGCTGGGGTCTATGGCTACACCTTC | CSVEEAGVYGYTF
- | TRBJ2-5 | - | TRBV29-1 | TGCAGCGTTGGTCTAATAGAACTAGCCAGAGAGACCCAGTACTTC | CSVGLIELARETQYF
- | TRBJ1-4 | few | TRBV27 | TGTGCCAGCAGTTTATCCCCAGGGATGGTTGGAGAAAAACTGTTTTTT | CASSLSPGMVGEKLFF
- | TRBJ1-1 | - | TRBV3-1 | TGTGCCAGCAGCCAAGGGGGTGCCAAGAACACTGAAGCTTTCTTT | CASSQGGAKNTEAFF
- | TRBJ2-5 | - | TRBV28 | TGTGCCAGCATTTTTTCAGGGGGGGAGACCCAGTACTTC | CASIFSGGETQYF
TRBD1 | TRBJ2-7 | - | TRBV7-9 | TGTGCCAGCAGCCCAAGACAGGGTCAGGTGGACGAGCAGTACTTC | CASSPRQGQVDEQYF
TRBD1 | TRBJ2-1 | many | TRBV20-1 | TGCAGTGCTACTTCTCGGGACAGGGGTCACAATGAGCAGTTCTTC | CSATSRDRGHNEQFF
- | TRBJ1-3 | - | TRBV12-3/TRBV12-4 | TGTGCCAGCAGGGATTCACCCGGAAACACCATATATTTT | CASRDSPGNTIYF
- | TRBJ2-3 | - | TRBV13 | TGTGCCAGCAGCTCGCCGATGTCCGGAGATACGCAGTATTTT | CASSSPMSGDTQYF
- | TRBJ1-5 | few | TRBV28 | TGTGCCAGCAGCAATCAGGGATTGGGTCAGCCCCAGCATTTT | CASSNQGLGQPQHF
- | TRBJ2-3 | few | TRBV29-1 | TGCAGCGCTCTAGGGGGGCGCACAGATACGCAGTATTTT | CSALGGRTDTQYF
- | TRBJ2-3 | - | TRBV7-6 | TGTGCCAGCAGCTTACTCCCCAGCGTGACAGATACGCAGTATTTT | CASSLLPSVTDTQYF
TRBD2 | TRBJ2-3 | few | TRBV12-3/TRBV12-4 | TGTGCCAGCAGGGGGGGCAGCGGGAGGGCCCTTCCCCCTGGCACAGATACGCAGTATTTT | CASRGGSGRALPPGTDTQYF
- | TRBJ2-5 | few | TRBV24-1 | TGTGCCACCAGTGATTGGACATCCTCGGAGACCCAGTACTTC | CATSDWTSSETQYF
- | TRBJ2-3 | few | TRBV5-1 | TGCGCCAGCAGCTTGGTGGTTGGGGCAGGTACGCAGTATTTT | CASSLVVGAGTQYF
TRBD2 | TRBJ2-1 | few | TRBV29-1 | TGCAGCGTTCCGACTAGCGGCCTAATTCTCAATGAGCAGTTCTTC | CSVPTSGLILNEQFF
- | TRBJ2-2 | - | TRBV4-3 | TGCGCCAGCAGCCAAGAAGGCTGGAACACCGGGGAGCTGTTTTTT | CASSQEGWNTGELFF
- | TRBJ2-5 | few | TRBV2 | TGTGCCAGCAGTGAAATTGGGAGCCCAATAGAGACCCAGTACTTC | CASSEIGSPIETQYF
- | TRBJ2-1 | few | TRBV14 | TGTGCCAGCAGCCAAGAGGAGCGTAGCAATGAGCAGTTCTTC | CASSQEERSNEQFF
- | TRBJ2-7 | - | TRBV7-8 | TGTGCCAGCAGCCTAATAGGTTTCTCCTACGAGCAGTACTTC | CASSLIGFSYEQYF
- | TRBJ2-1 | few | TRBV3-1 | TGTGCCAGCAGCCAAGAAGCATTTCTAGGGGCCAGGGATGAGCAGTTCTTC | CASSQEAFLGARDEQFF
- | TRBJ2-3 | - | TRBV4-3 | TGCGCCAGCAGCCACCAAGGAGAAGATACGCAGTATTTT | CASSHQGEDTQYF
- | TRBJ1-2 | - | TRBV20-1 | TGCAGTACTAGAGAACAGGAAGCCTATGGCTACACCTTC | CSTREQEAYGYTF
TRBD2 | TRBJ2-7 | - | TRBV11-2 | TGTGCCAGCAGCTGGACTAGCGGGGGGCCCTACGAGCAGTACTTC | CASSWTSGGPYEQYF
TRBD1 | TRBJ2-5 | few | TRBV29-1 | TGCAGCCTGAAAGACAGGGGGAAAGAGACCCAGTACTTC | CSLKDRGKETQYF
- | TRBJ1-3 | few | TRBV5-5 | TGTGCCAGCATCCTCACGGGAAACCCTGGAAACACCATATATTTT | CASILTGNPGNTIYF
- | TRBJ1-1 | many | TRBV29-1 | TGCAGCGTTGTCACAGGGTTGAACACTGAAGCTTTCTTT | CSVVTGLNTEAFF
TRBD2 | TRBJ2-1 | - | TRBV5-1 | TGCGCCAGCAGCAATCTAGCGGGGGCCTACAATGAGCAGTTCTTC | CASSNLAGAYNEQFF
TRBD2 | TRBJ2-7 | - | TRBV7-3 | TGTGCCAGCAGCGCCAGACTAGCGGGAGGTTTTCTGTCCTACGAGCAGTACTTC | CASSARLAGGFLSYEQYF
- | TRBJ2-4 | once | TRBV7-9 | TGTGCCGGCAGCTTACGCCCAGACAGCTCGAACATTCAGTCCTTC | CAGSLRPDSSNIQSF
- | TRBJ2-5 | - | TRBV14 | TGTGCCAGCAGCCAAGATTGGCAGCCGTACCAAGAGACCCAGTACTTC | CASSQDWQPYQETQYF
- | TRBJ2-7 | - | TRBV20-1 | TGCAGTGCTGGAGGACAGTTAGCCTACGAGCAGTACTTC | CSAGGQLAYEQYF